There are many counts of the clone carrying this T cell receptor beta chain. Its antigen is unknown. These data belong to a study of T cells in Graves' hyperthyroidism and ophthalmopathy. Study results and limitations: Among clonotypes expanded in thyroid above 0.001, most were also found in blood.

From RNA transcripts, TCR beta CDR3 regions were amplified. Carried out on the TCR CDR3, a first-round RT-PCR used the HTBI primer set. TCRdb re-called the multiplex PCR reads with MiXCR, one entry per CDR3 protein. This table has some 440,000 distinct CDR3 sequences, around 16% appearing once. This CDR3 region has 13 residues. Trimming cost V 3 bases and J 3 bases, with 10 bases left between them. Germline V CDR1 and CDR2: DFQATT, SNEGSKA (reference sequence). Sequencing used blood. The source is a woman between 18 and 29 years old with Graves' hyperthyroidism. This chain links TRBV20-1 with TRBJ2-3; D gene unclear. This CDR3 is CSASDPGTDTQYF. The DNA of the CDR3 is TGCAGTGCTAGCGACCCCGGGACAGATACGCAGTATTTT.